Presented here are 30 T cell receptor beta chains from one specimen sequenced in a study of cytomegalovirus exposure and HLA in healthy donors. PCR used 60 Vbeta primers and 13 Jbeta primers. Sequenced by immunoSEQ multiplex PCR; TCRdb stores in-frame clones only, minus some. This sample has roughly 170,000 clones, with around 78% found just once. The sequencing sample was made of PBMCs. The receptors were sampled from a female donor in good health and CMV-seronegative.

This chain uses TRBV5-1 with TRBJ2-7; the match to TRBD2 covers 10 bases. The CDR3 has 15 residues. V trimming: 4 bases; J trimming: 4 bases; junction bases outside the gene matches: 8. Germline loops: CDR1 SGHRS, CDR2 YFSETQ. The chain's CDR3 is CASSIGLAEKYEQYF. The CDR3 nucleotides read TGCGCCAGCAGCATAGGACTAGCGGAGAAATACGAGCAGTACTTC.

The chain links TRBV5-1 to TRBJ2-6, with a possible D match to TRBD2 (5 bases). V shed 0 bases and J shed 4 bases, with 11 bases lying between them. The CDR3 extends over 16 amino acids. Germline CDR1 reads SGHRS; CDR2 reads YFSETQ. As DNA, the CDR3 is TGCGCCAGCAGCTTGGCCACAACGGGGGGGGCCAACGTCCTGACTTTC. Its protein product is CASSLATTGGANVLTF.

This clone was recorded only once. Other nucleotide sequences in the sample specify the same CDR3. The chain joins TRBV19 to TRBJ1-5, with 7 bases matching TRBD1. V trimming: 4 bases; J trimming: 2 bases; junction bases outside the gene matches: 2. This CDR3 is 14 amino acids long. The V gene's germline CDR1 is LNHDA and CDR2 SQIVND (reference sequence). CDR3 DNA: TGTGCCAGTAGTACTACAGGGGGCAATCAGCCCCAGCATTTT. This gives the protein CASSTTGGNQPQHF.

The V gene is TRBV2, the J gene TRBJ2-7, with 14 bases lining up with TRBD2. CDR1 and CDR2 from the germline V gene are SNHLY and FYNNEI. This CDR3 contains 18 residues. J lost 7 bases, V lost 2 bases, and 13 bases had no gene match. The CDR3 DNA sequence: TGTGCCAGCAGTGAACGTCGGACTAGCGGGAGGTACCTAAGAGAGCAGTACTTC. Encoded protein: CASSERRTSGRYLREQYF.

The chain employs TRBV27 and TRBJ2-7, with D possibly matching TRBD2 (5 bases). The germline V gene has CDR1 MNHEY and CDR2 SMNVEV (reference sequence). Trimming took 5 bases from V and 0 from J, leaving 14 bases between them. CDR3 length: 15 residues. In DNA, the CDR3 is TGTGCCAGCAGTGGACGACGGGATTTCTCCTACGAGCAGTACTTC. Residues: CASSGRRDFSYEQYF.

The chain recombines TRBV30 with TRBJ1-5; perhaps TRBD1 as D (6 bases). Germline loops: CDR1 GTSNPN, CDR2 SVGIG (reference sequence). The CDR3 totals 13 residues. V lost 1 base to trimming and J lost 4 bases, with 8 bases between them. The CDR3 protein is CAWSGQENQPQHF. Here the CDR3 DNA reads TGTGCCTGGAGTGGACAGGAAAATCAGCCCCAGCATTTT. Drawing the rest from reference TRBV30 and TRBJ1-5, the complete variable domain is SQTIHQWPATLVQPVGSPLSLECTVEGTSNPNLYWYRQAAGRGLQLLFYSVGIGQISSEVPQNLSASRPQDRQFILSSKKLLLSDSGFYLCAWSGQENQPQHFGDGTRLSIL.

CDR3: CASSIVGDSIYEQYF. The CDR3 DNA sequence: TGTGCCAGTAGTATAGTTGGGGACAGCATCTACGAGCAGTACTTC. The V and J genes are TRBV19 and TRBJ2-7; TRBD1 matches 7 bases. Trimming removed 1 base from V and 3 bases from J; junction bases left unmatched: 6. CDR3 size: 15 residues. Germline V gene data show CDR1 as LNHDA and CDR2 as SQIVND (reference sequence).

In its sample, this clone was seen once. The J gene is TRBJ2-5, the V gene TRBV9; 7 bases align to TRBD2. Trimming removed 4 bases from V and 4 bases from J; junction bases left unmatched: 13. The germline V gene encodes CDR1 SGDLS and CDR2 YYNGEE. This CDR3 is built from 16 residues. Written as DNA, the CDR3 is TGTGCCAGCAGCCCCCGGACTAGTCTTCGGGGAGAGACCCAGTACTTC. Residues: CASSPRTSLRGETQYF.

The chain uses TRBV5-6 and TRBJ2-1, with 10 nucleotides matching TRBD2. Germline-derived CDR1 and CDR2 are SGHDT and YYEEEE. This CDR3 is built from 15 residues. With V trimmed by 3 bases and J by 9 bases, 9 bases remained unmatched. The CDR3 here is CASSWVAGGRGEQFF. In nucleotides, the CDR3 is TGTGCCAGCAGCTGGGTAGCGGGGGGCCGGGGTGAGCAGTTCTTC.

The chain is built from TRBV20-1 and TRBJ1-2; tentatively, D is TRBD1 (5 bases). The V gene lost 0 bases and the J gene lost 8 bases, with 7 bases spanning the gap. There are 11 residues in the CDR3. CDR1 is DFQATT and CDR2 is SNEGSKA in the germline V gene (reference sequence). The CDR3 sequence is CSARDWGGYTF. The CDR3 DNA is TGCAGTGCTAGAGATTGGGGCGGCTACACCTTC.

This clone appeared a single time. The chain joins TRBV30 to TRBJ1-1; no definite D call. The germline V and J ends were trimmed by 2 bases and 12 bases, with 16 bases remaining between them. The V gene's germline CDR1 is GTSNPN and CDR2 SVGIG (reference sequence). CDR3 size: 12 residues. Here the CDR3 DNA reads TGTGCCTGGAGTCCCCGTGGGCGTAGGACTTTCTTT. Encoded protein: CAWSPRGRRTFF. The entire variable domain, with the rest obtained from reference TRBV30 and TRBJ1-1, is as follows: SQTIHQWPATLVQPVGSPLSLECTVEGTSNPNLYWYRQAAGRGLQLLFYSVGIGQISSEVPQNLSASRPQDRQFILSSKKLLLSDSGFYLCAWSPRGRRTFFGQGTRLTVV.

V is TRBV28 and J is TRBJ1-4; tentative D call: TRBD1 (5 bases). This CDR3 spans 15 amino acids. V lost 3 bases and J lost 0, with 8 bases in between. CDR1 and CDR2 from the germline V gene are MDHEN and SYDVKM. The CDR3 protein is CASSLAGATNEKLFF. DNA for the CDR3: TGTGCCAGCAGTTTGGCGGGGGCAACTAATGAAAAACTGTTTTTT.

The chain has TRBV5-1 and TRBJ2-3; D is unclear. CDR1 SGHRS and CDR2 YFSETQ come from the germline V gene. CDR3 length equals 15 residues. Trimming stripped 4 bases from V and 0 bases from J, with 12 bases between. CDR3 sequence reads: CASSPTPLSTDTQYF. The CDR3 nucleotides read TGCGCCAGCAGCCCCACCCCGCTAAGCACAGATACGCAGTATTTT.

The gene calls are TRBV5-6 and TRBJ1-1; 7 bases are shared with TRBD1. Germline lookup yields CDR1 SGHDT and CDR2 YYEEEE. The CDR3 contains 13 residues. V lost 5 bases, J lost 8 bases, and 9 bases stayed unmatched. The DNA for the CDR3 is TGTGCCAGCAGTAGACAGGGTTTATCAGAAGCTTTCTTT. This translates into CASSRQGLSEAFF.

The CDR3 DNA is TGTGCCAGCAGTCAACTAGCGGGAGGAGCCAAAAACATTCAGTACTTC. Encoded protein: CASSQLAGGAKNIQYF. The rearrangement joins TRBV28 to TRBJ2-4, with 12 bases aligning to TRBD2. This CDR3 is 16 amino acids long. Trimming cost V 5 bases and J 0 bases; bases outside gene matches: 2. The germline gives CDR1 MDHEN, CDR2 SYDVKM.

The table lists this clone with a few counts. DNA of the CDR3: TGTGCCAGTAGTAGGAAGACAGTGAGCACAGATACGCAGTATTTT. Protein product: CASSRKTVSTDTQYF. The chain has TRBV19 and TRBJ2-3, with a tentative D call TRBD1 (5 bases). V was shortened by 4 bases and J by 0 bases, with 11 bases between the two germline ends. Looked up from germline, CDR1 is LNHDA and CDR2 is SQIVND (reference sequence). The CDR3 loop spans 15 amino acids. The full variable domain, rest sourced from reference TRBV19 and TRBJ2-3, is DGGITQSPKYLFRKEGQNVTLSCEQNLNHDAMYWYRQDPGQGLRLIYYSQIVNDFQKGDIAEGYSVSREKKESFPLTVTSAQKNPTAFYLCASSRKTVSTDTQYFGPGTRLTVL.

This clone was detected a few times. The chain carries TRBV27 and TRBJ1-4; 7 bases are shared with TRBD1. Germline CDR1 MNHEY, CDR2 SMNVEV (reference sequence). V shed 6 bases and J 10 bases; nucleotides not matched to a gene: 11. This CDR3 region has 14 residues. CDR3 in amino acids: CASSDRVGAGKLFF. The CDR3 DNA sequence: TGTGCCAGCAGCGACAGGGTAGGAGCTGGAAAACTGTTTTTT.

The genes are TRBV2 and TRBJ2-3; 9 bases agree with TRBD1. Germline CDR1 is SNHLY and CDR2 is FYNNEI. The V and J ends lost 6 bases and 0 bases, in that order; junction bases with no gene match: 4. The CDR3 contains 15 residues. The CDR3 region has the DNA TGTGCCAGCAGGGGGGGACAGGGCAGCACAGATACGCAGTATTTT. It is translated as CASRGGQGSTDTQYF.

The chain couples TRBV28 to TRBJ1-3; D remains unclear. The germline CDR1 and CDR2 sequences are MDHEN and SYDVKM. Trimming took 6 bases from V and 7 from J, leaving 13 bases between them. This CDR3 has 13 residues. In DNA, the CDR3 is TGTGCCAGCAGGGGGAGTAGTCGGAACACCATATATTTT. It specifies CASRGSSRNTIYF.

Comment on this clone: Likely a read error: the CDR3 ends without its conserved phenylalanine or tryptophan. J is TRBJ1-2 and V is TRBV29-1; D perhaps matches TRBD1 (6 bases). With 5 bases removed from V and 1 base from J, the gap between germline ends came to 17 bases. The CDR3 spans 15 residues. Germline V gene data show CDR1 as SQVTM and CDR2 as ANQGSEA. The CDR3 nucleotides are TGCAGCGTTACAGGACAGTCCCAACGTAACTATGGCTACACCCTC. Amino acid sequence: CSVTGQSQRNYGYTL.

This clone was observed a single time. This chain connects TRBV6-1 to TRBJ2-1; 7 nucleotides agree with TRBD2. The V gene's germline CDR1 is MNHNS and CDR2 SASEGT. This CDR3 contains 18 residues. Losses at the gene ends were 0 bases for V and 5 bases for J; bases not matched to a gene: 13. The CDR3 here is CASSEALVWSGNHNEQFF. The DNA for the CDR3 is TGTGCCAGCAGTGAAGCGCTGGTGTGGAGCGGGAACCACAATGAGCAGTTCTTC.

This chain uses TRBV18 with TRBJ2-5; a weak D match, TRBD2 (5 bases). The CDR3 totals 15 residues. The germline gives CDR1 KGHSH, CDR2 LQKENI. V was clipped by 4 bases and J by 7 bases, with 19 bases between them. In DNA form, the CDR3 reads TGTGCCAGCTCACTCCTGGGCCCCCCGGCGGGGACCCAGTACTTC. Translating it yields CASSLLGPPAGTQYF.

The chain recombines TRBV18 with TRBJ1-1; possibly TRBD1 for D (6 bases). V lost 3 bases to trimming and J lost 4 bases, with 12 bases between them. Germline CDR1 reads KGHSH; CDR2 reads LQKENI. This CDR3 comprises 14 residues. The CDR3 protein is CASSPQGRGTEAFF. In DNA, the CDR3 is TGTGCCAGCTCACCCCAGGGGCGCGGCACTGAAGCTTTCTTT.

This chain joins TRBV7-3 and TRBJ2-2; TRBD1 matches 10 bases. The germline CDR1 and CDR2 sequences are SGHTA and FQGTGA. The CDR3 totals 18 residues. The trim removed 0 bases at V and 5 bases at J, leaving 9 bases unmatched. CDR3 nucleotide sequence: TGTGCCAGCAGCTTAACATCTGGGACAGGGGTGAGAACCGGGGAGCTGTTTTTT. Its translation: CASSLTSGTGVRTGELFF. The full variable domain, with the rest looked up from reference TRBV7-3 and TRBJ2-2, is GAGVSQTPSNKVTEKGKYVELRCDPISGHTALYWYRQSLGQGPEFLIYFQGTGAADDSGLPNDRFFAVRPEGSVSTLKIQRTERGDSAVYLCASSLTSGTGVRTGELFFGEGSRLTVL.

The V gene is TRBV7-6, the J gene TRBJ2-7; 12 nucleotides match TRBD1. Germline loops: CDR1 SGHVS, CDR2 FNYEAQ. The CDR3 totals 17 residues. With V trimmed by 5 bases and J by 2 bases, 10 bases remained unmatched. CDR3 region: CASSPGTGGSSAYEQYF. CDR3 sequence (DNA): TGTGCCAGCAGCCCCGGGACAGGGGGCTCTTCCGCCTACGAGCAGTACTTC.

The chain is built from TRBV5-8 and TRBJ1-2; D possibly corresponds to TRBD1 (5 bases). Germline V lookup: CDR1 SGHTS, CDR2 YDEGEE. V was clipped by 3 bases and J by 3 bases, with 24 bases between them. The CDR3 has 18 residues. The DNA of the CDR3 is TGTGCCAGCAGCTCGGCGGGGCAATCAACCATCGCCTACTATGGCTACACCTTC. Its translation: CASSSAGQSTIAYYGYTF.

This chain connects TRBV7-2 to TRBJ2-3; tentatively, D is TRBD2 (6 bases). Germline V gene sequence: CDR1 SGHTA, CDR2 FQGNSA. Trimming cost V 3 bases and J 3 bases, with 13 bases left between them. The CDR3 length is 15 residues. CDR3 nucleotide sequence: TGTGCCAGCAGCTTCGGGGGTCTCAGGACAGATACGCAGTATTTT. It codes for CASSFGGLRTDTQYF.

The V gene is TRBV4-3, the J gene TRBJ1-5; possible D gene TRBD1, 5 bases. Germline-derived CDR1 and CDR2 are LGHNA and YSLEER. This CDR3 spans 15 amino acids. V lost 0 bases, J lost 4 bases, and 10 bases lay in between. The CDR3 loop is CASSQDSAGNQPQHF. CDR3 DNA: TGCGCCAGCAGCCAAGATTCGGCAGGGAATCAGCCCCAGCATTTT.

The chain combines TRBV27 with TRBJ2-3, with TRBD1 matching 9 bases. CDR1 and CDR2 (germline): MNHEY, SMNVEV (reference sequence). Trimming cost V 6 bases and J 5 bases; bases outside gene matches: 9. This CDR3 has 15 residues. CDR3 sequence: CASRSQGARGDTQYF. CDR3 DNA: TGTGCCAGCAGGTCACAGGGGGCACGTGGAGATACGCAGTATTTT.

CDR3: CASSTRGSYEQYF. The CDR3 DNA follows: TGTGCCAGCAGTACTCGGGGCTCCTACGAGCAGTACTTC. The chain recombines TRBV28 with TRBJ2-7, with a tentative D call TRBD2 (5 bases). The CDR3 is 13 amino acids. The germline V gene has CDR1 MDHEN and CDR2 SYDVKM. V was shortened by 5 bases and J by 0 bases, with 8 bases between the two germline ends.